This record covers a single T cell receptor (beta chain). Its antigen is unknown. Other nucleotide sequences in the sample specify the same CDR3. This sample is part of a study of cytomegalovirus exposure and HLA in healthy donors. Across the whole study: Early released data had about 80 million unique TCRs, all coming from HLA-typed donors.

This PCR relied on a set of 60 Vbeta primers and 13 Jbeta primers. Using immunoSEQ multiplex PCR, the repertoire was profiled, and TCRdb retains in-frame clones only, with some absent. Of roughly 150,000 clones listed, 70% to 80% are singletons. V was cut by 0 bases and J by 4 bases, with 6 bases left in between. CDR1 is SGHRS, CDR2 YFSETQ, per germline. The CDR3 spans 13 residues. Whole-study findings and limits: Later analysis identified several of the most significant clusters that appeared linked to common viral pathogens. Sequences of the TCR beta chain were said to predict the HLA-A and HLA-B alleles of most subjects accurately.

The chain recombines TRBV5-1 with TRBJ2-3; D perhaps matches TRBD1 (5 bases). The receptor comes from a woman between 35 and 50 years old in good health and CMV-seronegative. Input material: PBMCs. CDR3 sequence: CASSLGGADTQYF. In nucleotides, the CDR3 is TGCGCCAGCAGCTTGGGGGGCGCAGATACGCAGTATTTT.